What follows are 24 T cell receptor beta chains derived from one specimen sequenced in a study of Ad26.COV2.S vaccination and SARS-CoV-2 variants (dated by TCRdb to about 2021). The method was the immunoSEQ multiplex PCR assay. In TCRdb, the immuneACCESS table is reduced to in-frame sequences with V and J assigned. These tables do not hold every clone; where another copy was compared, an unresolved V gene accounts for under half, and the others remain unexplained. This sample is represented by fewer than 600,000 clones; 89% of them were singletons. Jointly, the top ten make up approximately 1.7% of the sample. The sample's treatment or condition label, decoded: around 19 received Ad26.COV2.S at low or high dose, single or two shots; 5 received placebo; per-sample allocation not given. For vaccine and placebo recipients, repertoires were sequenced using samples collected on day 63 after the first injection.

The specimen comprised peripheral blood, sampled in a trial of Ad26.COV2.S vaccine versus placebo. These receptor sequences come from a person aged 18-60 years who received the Ad26.COV2.S COVID-19 vaccine or a placebo.

The chain couples TRBV5-8 to TRBJ2-3; a possible D gene is TRBD2 (5 bases). Deletions cut 4 bases from V and 3 bases from J, with 18 bases between. The CDR3 is 16 amino acids. CDR1 and CDR2 (germline): SGHTS, YDEGEE. The CDR3 DNA follows: TGTGCCAGCAGCCACACTAGAGGGTTTTGGACAGATACGCAGTATTTT. Translating gives CASSHTRGFWTDTQYF.

The V call is TRBV18, the J call TRBJ1-2; D ambiguous. The CDR3 length is 14 residues. The ends were cut back, 3 bases at V and 6 bases at J, with 14 bases in the middle. Germline assignment: CDR1 KGHSH and CDR2 LQKENI. CDR3 amino acids: CASSPVSGPDGYTF. The CDR3 DNA follows: TGTGCCAGCTCACCCGTATCGGGTCCGGATGGCTACACCTTC.

The rearrangement uses TRBV2 and TRBJ1-1; no clear D gene. The CDR3 consists of 13 residues. V shed 1 base and J shed 6 bases, with 9 bases lying between them. The germline gives CDR1 SNHLY, CDR2 FYNNEI. The CDR3 DNA is TGTGCCAGCAGTGAAGATTTAGGCGCTGAAGCTTTCTTT. Its protein is CASSEDLGAEAFF.

The rearrangement links TRBV9 to TRBJ1-2; D is possibly TRBD1 (6 bases). The CDR3 sequence is 16 residues long. The V gene lost 0 bases and the J gene lost 0 bases, with 12 bases spanning the gap. Germline CDR1 SGDLS, CDR2 YYNGEE. CDR3 loop: CASSVDSRGANYGYTF. Here the CDR3 DNA reads TGTGCCAGCAGCGTAGACAGCAGGGGCGCTAACTATGGCTACACCTTC.

This chain connects TRBV2 to TRBJ2-7; 11 nucleotides agree with TRBD2. The CDR3 extends over 15 amino acids. Germline CDR1 SNHLY, CDR2 FYNNEI. V was clipped by 6 bases and J by 4 bases; unmatched bases: 8. CDR3 residues: CASRVAGGTGYEQYF. In DNA form, the CDR3 reads TGTGCCAGCAGAGTAGCGGGAGGGACGGGATACGAGCAGTACTTC.

This clone was seen more than once but under ten times. The V and J genes are TRBV20-1 and TRBJ1-1; D gene uncertain. The CDR3 is 12 amino acids. Trimming removed 3 bases at V and 3 bases at J, with 8 bases between. Germline lookup yields CDR1 DFQATT and CDR2 SNEGSKA (reference sequence). The CDR3 loop reads CSASAGYTEAFF. CDR3 sequence (DNA): TGCAGTGCTAGTGCCGGTTACACTGAAGCTTTCTTT.

On this clone itself: This sample includes further DNA sequences coding for the same CDR3. The chain combines TRBV5-1 with TRBJ2-1; D gene ambiguous. In germline, CDR1 is SGHRS, CDR2 YFSETQ. The V and J ends lost 2 bases and 0 bases respectively, with 6 bases between them. This CDR3 has 14 residues. CDR3 coding DNA: TGCGCCAGCAGCTTTGGGAACTCCTACAATGAGCAGTTCTTC. Residues: CASSFGNSYNEQFF. Full variable domain (rest looked up from reference TRBV5-1 and TRBJ2-1): KAGVTQTPRYLIKTRGQQVTLSCSPISGHRSVSWYQQTPGQGLQFLFEYFSETQRNKGNFPGRFSGRQFSNSRSEMNVSTLELGDSALYLCASSFGNSYNEQFFGPGTRLTVL.

This chain links TRBV24-1 with TRBJ1-5, with 7 bases aligning to TRBD1. Germline assignment: CDR1 KGHDR and CDR2 SFDVKD. V was pared by 4 bases and J by 7 bases, with 12 bases of the junction left unmatched. The CDR3 is made up of 16 amino acids. The CDR3 region is CATSDPRAGGRQPQHF. DNA for the CDR3: TGTGCCACCAGTGACCCGCGAGCAGGGGGTAGGCAGCCCCAGCATTTT.

DNA of the CDR3: TGCGCCAGCAGCTTACGGACTGCTTTAGATACGCAGTATTTT. Its translation is CASSLRTALDTQYF. The rearrangement links TRBV5-1 to TRBJ2-3, with TRBD2 as a possible D gene (5 bases). CDR3 length: 14 residues. The V gene's germline CDR1 is SGHRS and CDR2 YFSETQ. V lost 2 bases and J lost 5, with 12 bases in between.

The CDR3 region is CSVEVGTLAKNIQYF. The CDR3 nucleotides read TGCAGCGTTGAAGTCGGGACTTTAGCCAAAAACATTCAGTACTTC. The V and J genes are TRBV29-1 and TRBJ2-4; tentative D call: TRBD2 (6 bases). Germline CDR1 reads SQVTM; CDR2 reads ANQGSEA. There are 15 residues in the CDR3. The V end was cut by 1 base, the J end by 0 bases, with 10 bases between.

The chain uses TRBV18 and TRBJ2-5; D remains unclear. Trimming left V 0 bases short and J 0 bases short, with 14 bases between. This CDR3 spans 17 amino acids. Germline CDR1 reads KGHSH; CDR2 reads LQKENI. CDR3 DNA: TGTGCCAGCTCACCACCGCCCTTACGACAATACCAAGAGACCCAGTACTTC. The encoded protein is CASSPPPLRQYQETQYF. Complete variable domain (other parts from reference TRBV18 and TRBJ2-5): NAGVMQNPRHLVRRRGQEARLRCSPMKGHSHVYWYRQLPEEGLKFMVYLQKENIIDESGMPKERFSAEFPKEGPSILRIQQVVRGDSAAYFCASSPPPLRQYQETQYFGPGTRLLVL.

J is TRBJ2-7 and V is TRBV3-1 (or the pseudogene TRBV3-2), with D perhaps given as TRBD1 or TRBD2 (7 bases each). V was trimmed by 4 bases and J by 9 bases, leaving 19 bases between them. The CDR3 covers 14 residues. The germline gives CDR1 LGHDT, CDR2 YNNKEL (reference sequence). CDR3 nucleotide sequence: TGTGCCAGCAGCCGGCCAGGGGGGGGCAGCGGGCAGTACTTC. Translated: CASSRPGGGSGQYF.

V gene TRBV6-2 or TRBV6-3 combines with J gene TRBJ2-7; 12 bases agree with TRBD1. Per germline, CDR1 MNHEY and CDR2 SVGEGT. Unmatched junction bases numbered 10, after V lost 6 bases and J lost 7 bases. There are 15 residues in the CDR3. The CDR3 loop reads CASSTSGTGGREQYF. In DNA, the CDR3 is TGTGCCAGCAGCACATCCGGGACAGGGGGCCGGGAGCAGTACTTC.

The rearrangement uses TRBV4-1 and TRBJ1-2, with D possibly matching TRBD1 (5 bases). The V and J ends lost 2 bases and 3 bases respectively, with 25 bases between them. This CDR3 has 19 amino acids. The germline V gene encodes CDR1 MGHRA and CDR2 YSYEKL. This CDR3 reads CASSQLTKTGAKFDYGYTF. In DNA form, the CDR3 reads TGCGCCAGCAGCCAACTAACTAAAACCGGGGCAAAATTCGACTATGGCTACACCTTC.

The chain links TRBV11-2 to TRBJ1-6; 8 nucleotides align to TRBD1. This CDR3 contains 14 residues. V was pared by 5 bases and J by 7 bases, with 4 bases of the junction left unmatched. CDR1 is SGHAT, CDR2 FQNNGV, per germline. The CDR3 region is CASSIGQGNSPLHF. The CDR3 coding sequence is TGTGCCAGCAGCATTGGACAGGGCAATTCACCCCTCCACTTT. Supplemented by reference TRBV11-2 and TRBJ1-6, the full variable domain reads EAGVAQSPRYKIIEKRQSVAFWCNPISGHATLYWYQQILGQGPKLLIQFQNNGVVDDSQLPKDRFSAERLKGVDSTLKIQPAKLEDSAVYLCASSIGQGNSPLHFGNGTRLTVT.

Points on this clone: This CDR3 is also generated by other DNA sequences in the sample. The V call is TRBV18, the J call TRBJ1-1, with 8 bases lining up with TRBD1. The CDR3 sequence is 14 residues long. Germline CDR1 KGHSH, CDR2 LQKENI. V gave up 3 bases and J gave up 4 bases; unmatched junction bases: 4. CDR3 residues: CASSPRQGTTEAFF. DNA for the CDR3: TGTGCCAGCTCACCTAGACAGGGGACCACTGAAGCTTTCTTT.

This clone was seen only once. This chain links TRBV29-1 with TRBJ2-3; D ambiguous. Trimming took off 7 bases at V and 3 bases at J, with 11 bases between the two ends. CDR1 is SQVTM and CDR2 is ANQGSEA in the germline V gene. The CDR3 runs 12 residues. The CDR3 DNA reads TGCAGCGCCGTTACCTTAACAGATACGCAGTATTTT. Its translation is CSAVTLTDTQYF.

The chain links TRBV6-5 to TRBJ2-1; 11 bases agree with TRBD2. Losses at the gene ends were 6 bases for V and 9 bases for J; bases not matched to a gene: 10. The CDR3 spans 15 residues. The germline gives CDR1 MNHEY, CDR2 SVGAGI. The CDR3 DNA reads TGTGCCAGCAGCCGACTAGCGGGGTTGCGGGGTGAGCAGTTCTTC. Translating it yields CASSRLAGLRGEQFF.

The chain combines TRBV3-1 (or the pseudogene TRBV3-2) with TRBJ1-1; D is perhaps TRBD1 (6 bases). Between the trimmed V and J ends, which lost 0 bases and 2 bases, there was a span of 7 bases. The CDR3 loop spans 14 amino acids. Per germline, CDR1 LGHDT and CDR2 YNNKEL (reference sequence). The CDR3 reads CASSQEGGNTEAFF. In DNA, the CDR3 is TGTGCCAGCAGCCAAGAAGGGGGTAACACTGAAGCTTTCTTT.

The V call is TRBV4-2, the J call TRBJ1-3; the match to TRBD1 covers 11 bases. The germline V gene encodes CDR1 LGHNA and CDR2 YNFKEQ. The length of the CDR3 is 15 residues. J gave up 3 bases and V 5 bases, and 3 bases lay outside the gene matches. The CDR3 nucleotides read TGTGCCAGCAGCAAGGGACAGGGGGATGGAAACACCATATATTTT. Translating it yields CASSKGQGDGNTIYF.

This sequence joins TRBV18 and TRBJ1-4, with D unclear. There are 14 residues in the CDR3. Germline V CDR1 and CDR2: KGHSH, LQKENI. With 1 base removed from V and 6 bases from J, the gap between germline ends came to 9 bases. As DNA, the CDR3 is TGTGCCAGCTCACCACGGGGAGGTGATGAAAAACTGTTTTTT. This translates into CASSPRGGDEKLFF.

The chain employs TRBV2 and TRBJ2-3, with TRBD1 matching over 8 bases. The CDR3 is 16 residues long. The trim removed 6 bases at V and 1 base at J, leaving 9 bases unmatched. Germline loops: CDR1 SNHLY, CDR2 FYNNEI. The CDR3, as DNA: TGTGCCAGCAGAGGACAGGGCGGAGCGGGCACAGATACGCAGTATTTT. This encodes CASRGQGGAGTDTQYF.

The chain links TRBV28 to TRBJ1-2, with D maybe TRBD1 (6 bases). The germline V and J ends were trimmed by 7 bases and 5 bases, with 17 bases remaining between them. The germline CDR1 and CDR2 sequences are MDHEN and SYDVKM. The CDR3 has 14 amino acids. CDR3 coding DNA: TGTGCCAGCAATTACCCGGCAGGGGATTATGGCTACACCTTC. As protein: CASNYPAGDYGYTF.

The chain combines TRBV19 with TRBJ2-5, with 7 bases identical to TRBD1. J lost 3 bases, V lost 4 bases, and 11 bases had no gene match. This CDR3 contains 16 residues. Per germline, CDR1 LNHDA and CDR2 SQIVND (reference sequence). CDR3 amino acids: CASSKGRQGQKETQYF. The CDR3 nucleotides are TGTGCCAGTAGTAAGGGGAGACAGGGTCAGAAAGAGACCCAGTACTTC.